Here is one T cell receptor (beta chain) with its context. With 2 bases clipped from V and 5 bases from J, the junction kept 17 bases outside the gene matches. From germline, CDR1 is MGHRA and CDR2 YSYEKL. This CDR3 has 20 amino acids. Produced via immunoSEQ multiplex PCR; TCRdb's table is partial and in-frame only. This table has some 2.1 million clones, around 93% appearing once. The record originates from a study of shared clonotypes between healthy human individuals. Naive-designated CD8 cells lacked CD45RO, were positively enriched for CCR7, and omitted terminally differentiated effector memory CD45RA+ cells.

The TCR sequence derives from a young man in good health. Some clones in this sample may be carry-over from other donors' samples. Specimen: naive CD8+ T cells from PBMCs. V is TRBV4-1 and J is TRBJ2-1, with 11 bases matching TRBD2. This CDR3 reads CASSQKLAGVWIGVDNEQFF. The DNA for the CDR3 is TGCGCCAGCAGCCAAAAACTAGCGGGAGTTTGGATTGGGGTCGACAATGAGCAGTTCTTC.